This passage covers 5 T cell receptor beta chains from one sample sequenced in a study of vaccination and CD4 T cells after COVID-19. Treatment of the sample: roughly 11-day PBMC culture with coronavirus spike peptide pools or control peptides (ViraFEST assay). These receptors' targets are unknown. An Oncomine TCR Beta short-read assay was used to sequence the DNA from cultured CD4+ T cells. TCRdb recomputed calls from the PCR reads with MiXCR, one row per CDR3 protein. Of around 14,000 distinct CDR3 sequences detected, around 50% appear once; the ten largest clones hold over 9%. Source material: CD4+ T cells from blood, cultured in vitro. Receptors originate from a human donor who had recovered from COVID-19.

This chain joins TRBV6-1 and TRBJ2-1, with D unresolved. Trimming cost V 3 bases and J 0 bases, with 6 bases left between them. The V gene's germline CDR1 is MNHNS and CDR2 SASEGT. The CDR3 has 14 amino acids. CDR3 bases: TGTGCCAGCAGTGACTGGAGCTCCTACAATGAGCAGTTCTTC. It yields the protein CASSDWSSYNEQFF.

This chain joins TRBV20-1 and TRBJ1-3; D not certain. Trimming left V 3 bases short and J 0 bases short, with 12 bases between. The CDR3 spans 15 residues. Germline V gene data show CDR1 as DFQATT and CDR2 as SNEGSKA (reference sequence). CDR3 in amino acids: CSASASQLSGNTIYF. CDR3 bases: TGCAGTGCTAGCGCTTCTCAACTCTCTGGAAACACCATATATTTT.

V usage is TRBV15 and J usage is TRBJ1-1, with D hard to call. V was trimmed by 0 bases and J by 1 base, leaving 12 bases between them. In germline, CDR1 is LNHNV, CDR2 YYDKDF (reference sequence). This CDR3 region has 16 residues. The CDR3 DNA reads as TGTGCCACCAGCAGAGATACAGTGAAGGGGAACACTGAAGCTTTCTTT. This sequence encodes CATSRDTVKGNTEAFF. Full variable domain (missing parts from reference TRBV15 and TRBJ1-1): DAMVIQNPRYQVTQFGKPVTLSCSQTLNHNVMYWYQQKSSQAPKLLFHYYDKDFNNEADTPDNFQSRRPNTSFCFLDIRSPGLGDTAMYLCATSRDTVKGNTEAFFGQGTRLTVV.

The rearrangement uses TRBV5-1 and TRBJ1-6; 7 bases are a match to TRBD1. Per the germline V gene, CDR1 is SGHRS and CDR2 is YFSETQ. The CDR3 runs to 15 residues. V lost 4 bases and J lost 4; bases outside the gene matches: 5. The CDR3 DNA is TGCGCCAGCAGCCAGGGGGACGATTATAATTCACCCCTCCACTTT. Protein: CASSQGDDYNSPLHF.

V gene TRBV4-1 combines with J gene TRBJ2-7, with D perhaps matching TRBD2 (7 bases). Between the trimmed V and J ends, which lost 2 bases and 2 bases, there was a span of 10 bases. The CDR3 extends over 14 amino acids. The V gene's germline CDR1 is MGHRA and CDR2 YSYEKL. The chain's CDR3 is CASSQPGGPYEQYF. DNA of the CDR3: TGCGCCAGCAGCCAACCGGGGGGCCCCTACGAGCAGTACTTC.